These 5 T cell receptor beta chains came from one sample sequenced in a study of control samples from healthy donors and cancer patients. The assay was immunoSEQ multiplex PCR, and TCRdb's table has in-frame clones only and misses some. The sample holds 9,500 to 15,000 clones, approximately 94% seen once. The sequenced material came from PBMCs. Receptor source: a man aged 65 to 79 with head and neck cancer.

This sequence joins TRBV4-1 and TRBJ2-7, with D unresolved. The CDR3 runs 16 residues. Between the trimmed V and J ends, which lost 1 base and 2 bases, there was a span of 15 bases. CDR1 and CDR2 (germline): MGHRA, YSYEKL. DNA of the CDR3: TGCGCCAGCAGCCAAGGGTACAACCCGATTCCCTACGAGCAGTACTTC. Residues: CASSQGYNPIPYEQYF.

The chain recombines TRBV21-1 with TRBJ2-1; the DNA was not used to check the table's D call, TRBD2. TRBV21-1 is classified as a pseudogene. This CDR3 spans 15 amino acids. DNA for the CDR3: TGTGCCAGCAGCGCATGCAGCGGTTCCTACAATGAGCAGTTCTTC. It yields the protein CASSACSGSYNEQFF.

The chain employs TRBV7-9 and TRBJ2-7, with TRBD1 matching over 11 bases. The CDR3 consists of 18 residues. CDR1 and CDR2 from the germline V gene are SEHNR and FQNEAQ (reference sequence). V was clipped by 2 bases and J by 2 bases; unmatched bases: 11. CDR3 in amino acids: CASSLRGSMGQGAYEQYF. The CDR3 coding sequence is TGTGCCAGCAGCTTAAGAGGGTCGATGGGACAGGGGGCCTACGAGCAGTACTTC.

The chain carries TRBV4-2 and TRBJ1-5; the D is unclear. The V gene's germline CDR1 is LGHNA and CDR2 YNFKEQ. This CDR3 has 13 residues. V shed 1 base and J shed 6 bases, with 7 bases lying between them. The CDR3 is CASSQATGQPQHF. In DNA, the CDR3 is TGTGCCAGCAGCCAAGCGACGGGTCAGCCCCAGCATTTT.

The V and J genes are TRBV21-1 and TRBJ2-3; the table's D gene call, TRBD2, was not cross checked with the DNA. TRBV21-1 corresponds to a pseudogene. The CDR3 contains 16 residues. CDR3 loop: CASSDRLAGGMDTQYF. Here the CDR3 DNA reads TGTGCCAGCAGCGACCGACTAGCGGGGGGGATGGATACGCAGTATTTT.